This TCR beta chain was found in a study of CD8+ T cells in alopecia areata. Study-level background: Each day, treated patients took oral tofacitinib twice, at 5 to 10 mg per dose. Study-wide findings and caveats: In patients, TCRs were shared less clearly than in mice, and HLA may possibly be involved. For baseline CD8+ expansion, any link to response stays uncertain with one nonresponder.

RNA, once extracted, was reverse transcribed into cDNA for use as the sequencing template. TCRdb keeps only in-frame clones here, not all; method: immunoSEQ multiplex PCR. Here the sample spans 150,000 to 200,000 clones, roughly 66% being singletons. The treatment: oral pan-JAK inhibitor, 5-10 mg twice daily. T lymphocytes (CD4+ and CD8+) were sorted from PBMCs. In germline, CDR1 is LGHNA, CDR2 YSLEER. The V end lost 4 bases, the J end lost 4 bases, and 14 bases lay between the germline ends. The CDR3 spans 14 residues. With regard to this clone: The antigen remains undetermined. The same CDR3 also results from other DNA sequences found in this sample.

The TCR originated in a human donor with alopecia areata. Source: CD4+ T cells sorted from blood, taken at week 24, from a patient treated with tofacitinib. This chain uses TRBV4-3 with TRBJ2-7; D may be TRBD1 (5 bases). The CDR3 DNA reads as TGCGCCAGCAGCCCCGCAGGGTCCTCATACGAGCAGTACTTC. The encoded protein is CASSPAGSSYEQYF.